Below, 25 T cell receptor beta chains from the same sample are listed, as sequenced in a study of T cell clones after liver transplantation. The repertoire was sequenced with immunoSEQ multiplex PCR; TCRdb's copy has only in-frame clones and lacks some. The table records approximately 71,000 clones, around 92% of them present only once. Here the sequenced sample was CD4+ T cells from blood, taken approximately 26 months after liver transplant. The receptors come from a human patient who received a liver transplant. A share of the T cells may be of graft donor origin.

This sequence joins TRBV5-4 and TRBJ2-1; D is ambiguous. Germline V gene data show CDR1 as SGHNT and CDR2 as YYREEE (reference sequence). The CDR3 sequence is 14 residues long. The V end lost 4 bases, the J end lost 0 bases, and 8 bases lay between the germline ends. This CDR3 is CASSVSSSYNEQFF. DNA for the CDR3: TGTGCCAGCAGCGTTAGCAGCTCCTACAATGAGCAGTTCTTC.

The J gene is TRBJ1-1, the V gene TRBV6-1; unclear D gene. The germline V gene encodes CDR1 MNHNS and CDR2 SASEGT. This CDR3 is 14 amino acids long. V lost 0 bases to trimming and J lost 6 bases, with 11 bases between them. CDR3 protein: CASSEAAEFSEAFF. Written as DNA, the CDR3 is TGTGCCAGCAGTGAAGCGGCTGAATTTTCTGAAGCTTTCTTT.

On this clone: A read error may account for a junction end that differs from germline. V and J are TRBV7-7 and TRBJ2-1; D is unresolved. This CDR3 spans 13 amino acids. The V gene's germline CDR1 is SSHAT and CDR2 FNYEAQ (reference sequence). CDR3 nucleotide sequence: TGTGCTAGCAGCTTAGCTGCCGCAGGCGAGCAGTTCTTC. Amino acid sequence: CASSLAAAGEQFF.

This chain connects TRBV28 to TRBJ2-5, with TRBD2 matching 9 bases. The assigned J gene may be wrong: the sequence end matches TRBJ2-7 better. The CDR3 runs 15 residues. The V gene's germline CDR1 is MDHEN and CDR2 SYDVKM. CDR3 in amino acids: CASRTLAGKGYEQYF. CDR3 in DNA: TGTGCCAGCAGGACGCTAGCGGGGAAGGGCTACGAGCAGTACTTC.

The chain couples TRBV28 to TRBJ2-3, with D unclear. Trimming stripped 8 bases from V and 1 base from J, with 7 bases between. The CDR3 is made up of 12 amino acids. Germline V gene lookup returns CDR1 MDHEN and CDR2 SYDVKM. CDR3 in amino acids: CASEARTDTQYF. CDR3 DNA: TGTGCCAGCGAGGCACGCACAGATACGCAGTATTTT.

The chain has TRBV6-6 and TRBJ2-1; 9 nucleotides agree with TRBD1. In germline, CDR1 is MNHNY, CDR2 SVGAGI (reference sequence). After removal of 9 bases from V and 8 bases from J, the junction contained 11 bases not matched to a gene. This CDR3 contains 14 residues. CDR3 sequence (DNA): TGTGCCAGTCAGACGGGACAGGGTTCCTATGAGCAGTTCTTC. Translated, it gives CASQTGQGSYEQFF.

The chain is built from TRBV6-5 and TRBJ2-7; 7 nucleotides line up with TRBD2. Germline CDR1 reads MNHEY; CDR2 reads SVGAGI. V was pared by 8 bases and J by 6 bases, with 7 bases of the junction left unmatched. This CDR3 region has 12 residues. CDR3 in amino acids: CASARTGGEQYF. The CDR3 coding sequence is TGTGCCAGCGCCAGGACGGGGGGCGAGCAGTACTTC.

The gene calls are TRBV15 and TRBJ1-1; the D gene is possibly TRBD1 (6 bases). Deletions cut 0 bases from V and 0 bases from J, with 17 bases between. Germline assignment: CDR1 LNHNV and CDR2 YYDKDF (reference sequence). This CDR3 has 18 amino acids. For the CDR3, the DNA is TGTGCCACCAGCAGAGATCTCAATGCGGCAGGGGTGAACACTGAAGCTTTCTTT. Protein: CATSRDLNAAGVNTEAFF.

This rearrangement joins TRBV14 to TRBJ1-1; D unresolved. Trimming removed 4 bases at V and 4 bases at J, with 10 bases between. This CDR3 region has 13 residues. The V gene's germline CDR1 is SGHDN and CDR2 FVKESK. In DNA, the CDR3 is TGTGCCAGCAGCCTCAAAGAAAGCACTGAAGCTTTCTTT. Translating it yields CASSLKESTEAFF.

The rearrangement uses TRBV11-3 and TRBJ2-7; unclear D gene. V lost 1 base and J 2 bases, leaving 9 bases between the germline ends. CDR3 length: 14 amino acids. CDR1 and CDR2 (germline): SGHNT, YENEEA. CDR3 sequence (DNA): TGTGCCAGCAGCTTAGGGGCCAGAACCTACGAGCAGTACTTC. Translated, it gives CASSLGARTYEQYF. Full variable domain (outside the CDR3, taken from reference TRBV11-3 and TRBJ2-7): EAGVVQSPRYKIIEKKQPVAFWCNPISGHNTLYWYLQNLGQGPELLIRYENEEAVDDSQLPKDRFSAERLKGVDSTLKIQPAELGDSAVYLCASSLGARTYEQYFGPGTRLTVT.

The chain carries TRBV9 and TRBJ1-2; possible D gene TRBD1, 5 bases. Between the trimmed V and J ends, which lost 4 bases and 4 bases, there was a span of 17 bases. The CDR3 contains 15 residues. Germline V gene data show CDR1 as SGDLS and CDR2 as YYNGEE. CDR3 residues: CASSPSGQGGYGYTF. The DNA of the CDR3 is TGTGCCAGCAGCCCTTCCGGCCAGGGCGGCTATGGCTACACCTTC.

The chain joins TRBV5-1 to TRBJ1-4, with a possible D match to TRBD1 (6 bases). CDR3 length: 15 residues. Germline V gene sequence: CDR1 SGHRS, CDR2 YFSETQ. Trimming left V 1 base short and J 5 bases short, with 12 bases between. The CDR3 region has the DNA TGCGCCAGCAGCTTGCGCGGGGGCCAGAATGAAAAACTGTTTTTT. Protein: CASSLRGGQNEKLFF.

J is TRBJ2-3 and V is TRBV5-6; tentative D call: TRBD2 (6 bases). V shed 3 bases and J shed 2 bases, with 16 bases lying between them. The CDR3 extends over 16 amino acids. Per the germline V gene, CDR1 is SGHDT and CDR2 is YYEEEE. In nucleotides, the CDR3 is TGTGCCAGCAGCTCGGGGACTCCCCAATACACAGATACGCAGTATTTT. Amino acid sequence: CASSSGTPQYTDTQYF.

The chain carries TRBV27 and TRBJ2-3; 8 bases align to TRBD2. The J segment lost 0 bases and the V segment lost 8 bases, leaving 7 bases of the junction unmatched. Per germline, CDR1 MNHEY and CDR2 SMNVEV (reference sequence). CDR3 length: 15 amino acids. The CDR3 region is CASASLAASTDTQYF. The CDR3 nucleotides read TGTGCCAGCGCCTCACTAGCGGCTAGCACAGATACGCAGTATTTT.

The rearrangement links TRBV9 to TRBJ2-3; D may be TRBD2 (5 bases). CDR3 length equals 16 residues. The germline V and J ends were trimmed by 0 bases and 7 bases, with 18 bases remaining between them. In germline, CDR1 is SGDLS, CDR2 YYNGEE. CDR3 in amino acids: CASSVEGLGKAHTQYF. The CDR3 nucleotides are TGTGCCAGCAGCGTAGAAGGACTGGGGAAAGCTCATACGCAGTATTTT.

The chain is built from TRBV4-2 and TRBJ2-5; possible D gene TRBD1, 6 bases. V lost 4 bases to trimming and J lost 1 base, with 13 bases between them. The CDR3 covers 15 residues. Germline V CDR1 and CDR2: LGHNA, YNFKEQ. CDR3 loop: CASSRATGIQETQYF. CDR3 in DNA: TGTGCCAGCAGCCGCGCGACAGGAATCCAAGAGACCCAGTACTTC.

The gene calls are TRBV28 and TRBJ1-1, with D uncertain. The CDR3 totals 14 residues. Per germline, CDR1 MDHEN and CDR2 SYDVKM. Trimming took 4 bases from V and 6 from J, leaving 15 bases between them. In DNA, the CDR3 is TGTGCCAGCAGTTCCCCCCTAGTCCGACCTGAAGCTTTCTTT. Translated: CASSSPLVRPEAFF.

The V gene is TRBV29-1, the J gene TRBJ2-3, with a weak D call TRBD1 (6 bases). Germline lookup yields CDR1 SQVTM and CDR2 ANQGSEA. The CDR3 extends over 14 amino acids. V shed 7 bases and J shed 1 base, with 15 bases lying between them. The CDR3 DNA reads TGCAGCGGGGCGAGGGGGATGCGCACAGATACGCAGTATTTT. As protein: CSGARGMRTDTQYF.

V usage is TRBV5-1 and J usage is TRBJ1-3; maybe TRBD1 (5 bases). The length of the CDR3 is 16 residues. Germline V CDR1 and CDR2: SGHRS, YFSETQ. Deletions cut 3 bases from V and 0 bases from J, with 13 bases between. The CDR3 DNA reads TGCGCCAGCAGCTGGGGTGACAGACGCTCTGGAAACACCATATATTTT. It encodes CASSWGDRRSGNTIYF.

In this sample, this clone turned up once. A single base separates this from a much larger clone, so it may be a read error. The CDR3 loop reads CASSPYNSYGYTF. The DNA for the CDR3 is TGTGCCAGCTCACCGTACAACAGCTATGGCTACACCTTC. The V call is TRBV18, the J call TRBJ1-2; D is unresolved. Trimming removed 3 bases at V and 4 bases at J, with 9 bases between. Per germline, CDR1 KGHSH and CDR2 LQKENI. CDR3 length equals 13 residues.

This chain connects TRBV6-1 to TRBJ2-7, with D possibly called TRBD1 or TRBD2 (5 bases each). V dropped 0 bases and J dropped 0 bases, with 6 bases sitting between them. Germline V lookup: CDR1 MNHNS, CDR2 SASEGT. CDR3 length equals 14 residues. CDR3 loop: CASSEAGTSYEQYF. The CDR3 nucleotides are TGTGCCAGCAGTGAAGCAGGGACCTCCTACGAGCAGTACTTC.

The rearrangement joins TRBV7-2 to TRBJ1-5; a weak D match, TRBD1 (5 bases). Germline loops: CDR1 SGHTA, CDR2 FQGNSA. The length of the CDR3 is 13 residues. Trimming cost V 1 base and J 4 bases, with 5 bases left between them. CDR3: CASSLGTNQPQHF. As DNA, the CDR3 is TGTGCCAGCAGCTTAGGGACAAATCAGCCCCAGCATTTT.

The chain joins TRBV7-9 to TRBJ2-1; TRBD2 matches at 12 bases. The trim removed 1 base at V and 5 bases at J, leaving 3 bases unmatched. This CDR3 is built from 16 residues. Germline V CDR1 and CDR2: SEHNR, FQNEAQ (reference sequence). CDR3 sequence reads: CASSLGLAGGDNEQFF. The CDR3 DNA reads as TGTGCCAGCAGCTTAGGGCTAGCGGGAGGGGACAATGAGCAGTTCTTC.

This clone was counted a single time. The V gene is TRBV5-1, the J gene TRBJ2-5, with D unclear. This CDR3 comprises 14 residues. Trimming cost V 0 bases and J 0 bases, with 6 bases left between them. CDR1 is SGHRS, CDR2 YFSETQ, per germline. Here the CDR3 DNA reads TGCGCCAGCAGCTTGGAGTCGTACCAAGAGACCCAGTACTTC. Protein: CASSLESYQETQYF.

The J gene is TRBJ2-5, the V gene TRBV5-1; D gene uncertain. The CDR3 spans 14 residues. The V gene's germline CDR1 is SGHRS and CDR2 YFSETQ. The V end lost 4 bases, the J end lost 5 bases, and 15 bases lay between the germline ends. The CDR3 bases are TGCGCCAGCAGCCCGGCTGTCGGGTACGAGACCCAGTACTTC. Translated: CASSPAVGYETQYF.